Given below is one T cell receptor (beta chain) in context. As yet, its antigen is unknown. The sample originates from a study of shared clonotypes between healthy human individuals. For the study at large: The cohort had two women and three men, ages 18 to 49.

Germline V CDR1 and CDR2: SGHVS, FNYEAQ. With 6 bases clipped from V and 0 bases from J, the junction kept 14 bases outside the gene matches. The CDR3 covers 18 residues. Repertoires were generated with immunoSEQ multiplex PCR, while TCRdb's copy carries only in-frame clones and drops some. The sample records about 1.1 million clones, about 72% being singletons. Study-wide results and limits: Across a handful of donors, naive CD4 shared roughly 5.2%, naive CD8 more than 3%, memory CD4 roughly 2.3%, memory CD8 over 0.3%.

The sequence derives from a man between 18 and 29 years old in good health. Some clones in this sample may be carry-over from other donors' samples. The rearrangement joins TRBV7-6 to TRBJ2-1; 7 positions match TRBD2. Sequencing was performed on memory CD4+ T cells from PBMCs. Regarding subset: CD45RA-negative fraction. CDR3 sequence (DNA): TGTGCCAGCAGTTATATGCCACTAGCGCTAAGCTCCTACAATGAGCAGTTCTTC. Its translation: CASSYMPLALSSYNEQFF.